The rows below give T cell receptor beta chains drawn from one sample of a study of T cells in localized non-small cell lung cancer. Generated by immunoSEQ multiplex PCR, the TCRdb table keeps only in-frame clones and is missing some. The sample consists of nearly 25,000 clones, approximately 83% of them appearing once. The sample here was peripheral blood, taken before any cancer treatment. These receptors all come from a male donor older than 55 with stage II squamous cell lung carcinoma. Both conserved end residues are part of each CDR3. Each record gives: CDR3 length, V gene, D gene, clone size, J gene, CDR3 DNA, CDR3 protein. The D gene is left open where the match is weak. For some rows the clone size is stated as once, few or many, or as a class when expanded; others skip it.

>15|TRBV10-3|TRBD1|NA|TRBJ2-6
TGTGCCATCGGACAGGGGGCTGCTGGGGCCAACGTCCTGACTTTC
CAIGQGAAGANVLTF
>12|TRBV5-4|NA|NA|TRBJ2-5
TGTGCCAGCAGTCGTCCTAAAGAGACCCAGTACTTC
CASSRPKETQYF
>13|TRBV5-4|NA|NA|TRBJ2-7
TGTGCCAGCAGCTTGGATAGGGGTTACGAGCAGTACTTC
CASSLDRGYEQYF
>14|TRBV5-1|NA|NA|TRBJ2-7
TGCGCCAGCAGCTCCGAGGAAGGCTCCTACGAGCAGTACTTC
CASSSEEGSYEQYF
>18|TRBV11-2|NA|NA|TRBJ2-6
TGTGCCAGCAGCTTAGTCGCTTCGGGGTGGTCTGGGGCCAACGTCCTGACTTTC
CASSLVASGWSGANVLTF
>12|TRBV14|NA|NA|TRBJ2-5
TGTGCCAGCAGCCAAGATCGGTTGACCCAGTACTTC
CASSQDRLTQYF
>18|TRBV18|NA|NA|TRBJ2-2
TGTGCCAGCTCACCGGACTTTGGAGGGATGGCGAACACCGGGGAGCTGTTTTTT
CASSPDFGGMANTGELFF
>16|TRBV7-8|TRBD1|NA|TRBJ2-7
TGTGCCAGCAGCCAGGGGGTAGTCGAATCCTCCTACGAGCAGTACTTC
CASSQGVVESSYEQYF
>15|TRBV4-2|NA|once|TRBJ2-1
TGTGCCAGCAGCCAAGATCGGGCACTCAACAATGAGCAGTTCTTC
CASSQDRALNNEQFF
>17|TRBV10-3|NA|NA|TRBJ2-6
TGTGCCATCAGTGAGGGCCGCACGGGGACTGGGGCCAACGTCCTGACTTTC
CAISEGRTGTGANVLTF
>13|TRBV29-1|NA|NA|TRBJ1-5
TGCAGCGTCGCTAGAGAGGGAGGCCAGCCCCAGCATTTT
CSVAREGGQPQHF
>11|TRBV30|NA|NA|TRBJ1-1
TGTGCCTGGAGCCGGAACACTGAAGCTTTCTTT
CAWSRNTEAFF
>15|TRBV19|TRBD1|NA|TRBJ1-2
TGTGCCAGCACTACATCCGGGACAGCGGTATATGGCTACACCTTC
CASTTSGTAVYGYTF
>15|TRBV14|TRBD2|NA|TRBJ2-5
TGTGCCAGCAGCCAGCTCCGGGGGGTTGGAGAGACCCAGTACTTC
CASSQLRGVGETQYF
>15|TRBV19|NA|NA|TRBJ2-5
TGTGCCAGTAGTTCCACTCCACCGCAACAAGAGACCCAGTACTTC
CASSSTPPQQETQYF
>14|TRBV19|NA|NA|TRBJ2-5
TGTGCCAGTAGCCTTGGACGGGTTCAAGAGACCCAGTACTTC
CASSLGRVQETQYF